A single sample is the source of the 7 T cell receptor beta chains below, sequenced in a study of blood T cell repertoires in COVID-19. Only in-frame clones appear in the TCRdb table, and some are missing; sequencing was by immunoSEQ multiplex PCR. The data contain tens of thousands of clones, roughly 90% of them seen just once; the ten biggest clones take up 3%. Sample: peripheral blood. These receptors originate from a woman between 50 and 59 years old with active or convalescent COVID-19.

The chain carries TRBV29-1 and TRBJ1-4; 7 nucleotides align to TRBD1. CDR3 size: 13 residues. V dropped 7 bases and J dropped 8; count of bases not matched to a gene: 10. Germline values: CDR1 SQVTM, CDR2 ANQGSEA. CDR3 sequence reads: CSALTGMGEKLFF. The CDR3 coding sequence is TGCAGCGCCCTGACAGGGATGGGGGAAAAACTGTTTTTT.

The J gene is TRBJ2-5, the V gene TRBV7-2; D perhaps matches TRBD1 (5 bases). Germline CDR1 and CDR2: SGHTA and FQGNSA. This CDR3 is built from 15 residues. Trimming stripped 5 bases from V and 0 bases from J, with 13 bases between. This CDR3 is CASSPTGSNQETQYF. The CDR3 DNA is TGTGCCAGCAGCCCTACAGGTAGTAACCAAGAGACCCAGTACTTC.

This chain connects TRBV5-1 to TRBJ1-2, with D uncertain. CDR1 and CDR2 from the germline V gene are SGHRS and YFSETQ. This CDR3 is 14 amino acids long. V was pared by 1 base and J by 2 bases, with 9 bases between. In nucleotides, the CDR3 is TGCGCCAGCAGCTTGTGGCAGGCGAACTATGGCTACACCTTC. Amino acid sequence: CASSLWQANYGYTF.

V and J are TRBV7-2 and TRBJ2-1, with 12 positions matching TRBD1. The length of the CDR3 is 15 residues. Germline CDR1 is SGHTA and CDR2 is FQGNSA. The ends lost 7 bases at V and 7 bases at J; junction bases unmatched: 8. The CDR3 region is CASIPGQGAPNEQFF. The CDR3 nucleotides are TGTGCCAGCATCCCGGGACAGGGGGCCCCTAATGAGCAGTTCTTC.

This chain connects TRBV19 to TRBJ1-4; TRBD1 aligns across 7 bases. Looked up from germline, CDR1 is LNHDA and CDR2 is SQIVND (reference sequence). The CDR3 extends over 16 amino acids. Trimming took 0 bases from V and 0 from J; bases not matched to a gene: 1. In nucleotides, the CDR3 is TGTGCCAGTAGTATAGACGGGACAGCAACTAATGAAAAACTGTTTTTT. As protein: CASSIDGTATNEKLFF.

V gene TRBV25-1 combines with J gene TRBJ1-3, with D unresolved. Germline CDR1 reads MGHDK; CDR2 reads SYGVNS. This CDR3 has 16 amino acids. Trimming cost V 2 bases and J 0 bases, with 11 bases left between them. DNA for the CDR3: TGTGCCAGCAGTGAAGACTCCAGACTCTCTGGAAACACCATATATTTT. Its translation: CASSEDSRLSGNTIYF.

CDR3 DNA sequence: TGCGCCAGCAGCTTGGTACTAGCGGGGGGACCAGGGGAGACCCAGTACTTC. Translated: CASSLVLAGGPGETQYF. The rearrangement links TRBV5-1 to TRBJ2-5; 12 bases fit TRBD2. The junction had 8 bases not matched to a gene; V was cut back by 0 bases and J by 5 bases. The CDR3 runs 17 residues. CDR1 SGHRS and CDR2 YFSETQ come from the germline V gene.